This T cell receptor (beta chain) comes out of a study of blood T cell repertoires in COVID-19. Study in general: COVID-19 samples collected from the United States, Italy and Spain covered acute and convalescent phases.

Germline V lookup: CDR1 SGHRS, CDR2 YFSETQ. CDR3 length: 14 amino acids. The J segment lost 7 bases and the V segment lost 6 bases, leaving 11 bases of the junction unmatched. This clone was found once. Per the authors' pipeline: For nucleated cells, counts were estimated from reference gene primer amplification. TCRdb's table, derived via immunoSEQ multiplex PCR, lists solely in-frame clones and lacks some. The V and J calls and clone size come from that table; D and trimming were worked out from the DNA. The sample gives about 100,000 clones, 92% of which show up once; around 5.7% is in the top ten.

The V and J genes are TRBV5-1 and TRBJ1-1, with 8 bases that match TRBD1. This clonotype was obtained from a man in his sixties or seventies with acute or convalescent COVID-19. Material: peripheral blood. CDR3 sequence (DNA): TGCGCCAGCACGTCGGGACAACAGGGGGGTGAAGCTTTCTTT. It encodes CASTSGQQGGEAFF.